These 20 T cell receptor beta chains were sequenced from one sample in a study of cytomegalovirus exposure and HLA in healthy donors. In the PCR, 60 Vbeta and 13 Jbeta primers were used. Generated by immunoSEQ multiplex PCR, the TCRdb table keeps only in-frame clones and is missing some. The sample has approximately 110,000 clones, approximately 80% seen once; the top ten hold 9.5% to 15%. Sequencing was performed on PBMCs. These receptors all stem from a woman aged 40 to 49 in good health and CMV-seropositive.

The V call is TRBV4-1, the J call TRBJ2-5; 9 bases fit TRBD2. The CDR3 is made up of 16 amino acids. The J segment lost 2 bases and the V segment lost 1 base, leaving 5 bases of the junction unmatched. The germline V gene has CDR1 MGHRA and CDR2 YSYEKL. CDR3 in amino acids: CASSQARLADQETQYF. As DNA, the CDR3 is TGCGCCAGCAGCCAAGCCAGACTAGCGGATCAAGAGACCCAGTACTTC.

This clone was picked up a small number of times. This rearrangement joins TRBV28 to TRBJ1-2; D is unresolved. Germline V gene data show CDR1 as MDHEN and CDR2 as SYDVKM. The germline V and J ends were trimmed by 6 bases and 4 bases, with 12 bases remaining between them. CDR3 length: 13 residues. The DNA for the CDR3 is TGTGCCAGCAGCCTAAGAAGAACCTATGGCTACACCTTC. This sequence encodes CASSLRRTYGYTF.

This clone was counted between two and nine times. The chain links TRBV6-1 to TRBJ1-4; D is unresolved. The CDR3 has 15 residues. V lost 4 bases and J lost 6, with 15 bases in between. Germline V gives CDR1 MNHNS, CDR2 SASEGT. In DNA, the CDR3 is TGTGCCAGCAGTGTCCCCTCCCTCGGGGATGAAAAACTGTTTTTT. Translated: CASSVPSLGDEKLFF.

The V gene is TRBV19, the J gene TRBJ1-5, with TRBD1 identical over 7 bases. Trimming cost V 5 bases and J 1 base; bases outside gene matches: 5. This CDR3 has 15 amino acids. The germline V gene encodes CDR1 LNHDA and CDR2 SQIVND (reference sequence). The CDR3 is CASSDRAGSNQPQHF. The CDR3 DNA follows: TGTGCCAGTAGTGACAGGGCTGGGAGCAATCAGCCCCAGCATTTT.

The J gene is TRBJ2-3, the V gene TRBV4-1; TRBD2 agrees at 8 bases. From germline, CDR1 is MGHRA and CDR2 YSYEKL. The CDR3 contains 15 residues. The J segment lost 5 bases and the V segment lost 0 bases, leaving 4 bases of the junction unmatched. The CDR3 nucleotides read TGCGCCAGCAGCCAAGATAGCGGGGCCATAGATACGCAGTATTTT. As protein: CASSQDSGAIDTQYF.

The rearrangement uses TRBV7-2 and TRBJ2-1, with 15 bases matching TRBD2. V lost 5 bases, J lost 10 bases, and 12 bases stayed unmatched. Per the germline V gene, CDR1 is SGHTA and CDR2 is FQGNSA. The CDR3 loop spans 17 amino acids. Here the CDR3 DNA reads TGTGCCAGCAGCCCCGGGACTAGCGGGAGGACCGGCCGGGAGCAGTTCTTC. Translated: CASSPGTSGRTGREQFF. Variable domain in full (rest from reference TRBV7-2 and TRBJ2-1): GAGVSQSPSNKVTEKGKDVELRCDPISGHTALYWYRQSLGQGLEFLIYFQGNSAPDKSGLPSDRFSAERTGGSVSTLTIQRTQQEDSAVYLCASSPGTSGRTGREQFFGPGTRLTVL.

The CDR3 here is CASREASYNEQFF. CDR3 nucleotides: TGCGCCAGCAGAGAGGCTTCCTACAATGAGCAGTTCTTC. The genes are TRBV5-1 and TRBJ2-1; D is uncertain. This CDR3 spans 13 amino acids. Trimming cost V 5 bases and J 1 base, with 7 bases left between them. Germline V gene lookup returns CDR1 SGHRS and CDR2 YFSETQ.

The gene calls are TRBV13 and TRBJ2-1, with TRBD1 identical over 8 bases. The V and J ends lost 5 bases and 4 bases, in that order; junction bases with no gene match: 10. Germline CDR1 and CDR2: PRHDT and FYEKMQ (reference sequence). The CDR3 spans 16 residues. The chain's CDR3 is CASSPTRDRLYNEQFF. In DNA form, the CDR3 reads TGTGCCAGCAGCCCCACAAGGGACAGGCTATACAATGAGCAGTTCTTC.

This clone was observed once. The gene calls are TRBV10-3 and TRBJ1-1, with 8 bases lining up with TRBD1. Germline V gene sequence: CDR1 ENHRY, CDR2 SYGVKD. There are 14 residues in the CDR3. Losses at the gene ends were 5 bases for V and 5 bases for J; bases not matched to a gene: 7. Here the CDR3 reads CAISPGQGRTEAFF. The CDR3 nucleotides read TGTGCCATCAGTCCAGGACAGGGTAGGACTGAAGCTTTCTTT.

This chain uses TRBV29-1 with TRBJ1-1; D might be TRBD1 (5 bases). V dropped 6 bases and J dropped 0 bases, with 8 bases sitting between them. The CDR3 contains 12 residues. Looked up from germline, CDR1 is SQVTM and CDR2 is ANQGSEA. The CDR3 sequence: CSVRGLNTEAFF. CDR3 bases: TGCAGCGTAAGGGGCCTGAACACTGAAGCTTTCTTT.

This clone was counted a few times. Other DNA sequences of this sample code for an identical CDR3. The CDR3 DNA is TGTGCCAGCAGTTACTCGGACAGGGGGCCCTACGAGCAGTACTTC. Translation gives CASSYSDRGPYEQYF. The chain joins TRBV6-5 to TRBJ2-7; TRBD1 agrees at 11 bases. Trimming at V came to 0 bases and at J to 2 bases, leaving 0 bases not matched to a gene. The CDR3 totals 15 residues. Per the germline V gene, CDR1 is MNHEY and CDR2 is SVGAGI.

The rearrangement joins TRBV19 to TRBJ2-3, with D uncertain. Germline CDR1 and CDR2: LNHDA and SQIVND (reference sequence). CDR3 length: 13 amino acids. V was trimmed by 1 base and J by 3 bases, leaving 5 bases between them. CDR3 sequence reads: CASSIGVTDTQYF. The CDR3 bases are TGTGCCAGTAGTATAGGAGTGACAGATACGCAGTATTTT.

The chain combines TRBV6-6 with TRBJ1-4; possibly TRBD1 for D (6 bases). Germline V gene sequence: CDR1 MNHNY, CDR2 SVGAGI (reference sequence). V was clipped by 7 bases and J by 0 bases, with 12 bases between them. The CDR3 extends over 15 amino acids. The CDR3 DNA reads as TGTGCCAGCAAAGACAGGTTTGCAACTAATGAAAAACTGTTTTTT. Protein sequence: CASKDRFATNEKLFF.

This sequence joins TRBV28 and TRBJ2-3; 11 bases agree with TRBD2. Germline CDR1 is MDHEN and CDR2 is SYDVKM. The CDR3 covers 18 residues. V gave up 5 bases and J gave up 0 bases; unmatched junction bases: 10. The CDR3 is CASSGTGTSGTSTDTQYF. The DNA of the CDR3 is TGTGCCAGCAGTGGCACCGGGACTAGCGGTACTAGCACAGATACGCAGTATTTT.

The genes are TRBV6-5 and TRBJ2-2, with TRBD2 matching over 7 bases. The ends lost 11 bases at V and 7 bases at J; junction bases unmatched: 13. CDR3 length equals 14 residues. Looked up from germline, CDR1 is MNHEY and CDR2 is SVGAGI. DNA for the CDR3: TGTGCCTCCTCCCCGCGGGAGAGGAGCGGGGAGCTGTTTTTT. Residues: CASSPRERSGELFF.

In the case of this clone: Other nucleotide sequences in the sample specify the same CDR3. V usage is TRBV18 and J usage is TRBJ1-3; no clear D. Germline loops: CDR1 KGHSH, CDR2 LQKENI. This CDR3 is built from 13 residues. The V end was cut by 3 bases, the J end by 4 bases, with 7 bases between. The CDR3 loop reads CASSPGRGNTIYF. DNA for the CDR3: TGTGCCAGCTCACCGGGCCGGGGAAACACCATATATTTT.

The CDR3 reads CASRSTTSSTDTQYF. The CDR3 region has the DNA TGCGCCAGCAGGTCGACTACCTCTAGCACAGATACGCAGTATTTT. The rearrangement links TRBV5-1 to TRBJ2-3; possible D gene TRBD2, 5 bases. The germline gives CDR1 SGHRS, CDR2 YFSETQ. The CDR3 spans 15 residues. The V gene lost 5 bases and the J gene lost 0 bases, with 13 bases spanning the gap.

The chain joins TRBV6-6 to TRBJ2-7; TRBD1 matches at 7 bases. CDR1 is MNHNY and CDR2 is SVGAGI in the germline V gene (reference sequence). The junction had 9 bases not matched to a gene; V was cut back by 7 bases and J by 0 bases. The CDR3 loop spans 15 amino acids. The DNA of the CDR3 is TGTGCCAGCAAAGGGGGCGCCCACTACTCCTACGAGCAGTACTTC. Translating it yields CASKGGAHYSYEQYF.

The rearrangement joins TRBV5-5 to TRBJ1-2, with D possibly TRBD1 on 6 matching bases. CDR3 length equals 13 residues. V was shortened by 4 bases and J by 1 base, with 8 bases between the two germline ends. The V gene's germline CDR1 is SGHKS and CDR2 YYEKEE (reference sequence). CDR3 in amino acids: CASSHRVNYGYTF. CDR3 nucleotide sequence: TGTGCCAGCAGCCACAGGGTTAACTATGGCTACACCTTC.

The gene calls are TRBV10-2 and TRBJ2-1; D not resolved. This CDR3 is built from 11 residues. The V and J ends lost 6 bases and 8 bases respectively, with 8 bases between them. From germline, CDR1 is WSHSY and CDR2 SAAADI. The chain's CDR3 is CASRSGYEQFF. CDR3 in DNA: TGCGCCAGCAGGTCAGGCTATGAGCAGTTCTTC.